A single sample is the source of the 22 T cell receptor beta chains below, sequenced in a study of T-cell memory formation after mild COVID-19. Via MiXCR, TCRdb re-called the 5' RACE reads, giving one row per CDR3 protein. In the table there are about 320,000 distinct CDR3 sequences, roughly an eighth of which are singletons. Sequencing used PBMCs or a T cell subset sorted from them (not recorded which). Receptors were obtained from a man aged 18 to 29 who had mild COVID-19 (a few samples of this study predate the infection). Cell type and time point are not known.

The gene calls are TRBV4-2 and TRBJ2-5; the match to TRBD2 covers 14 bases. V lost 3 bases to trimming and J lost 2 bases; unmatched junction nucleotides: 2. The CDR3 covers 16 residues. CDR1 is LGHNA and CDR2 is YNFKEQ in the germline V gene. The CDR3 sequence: CASSHGTSGGQETQYF. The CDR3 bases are TGTGCCAGCAGCCACGGGACTAGCGGGGGACAAGAGACCCAGTACTTC.

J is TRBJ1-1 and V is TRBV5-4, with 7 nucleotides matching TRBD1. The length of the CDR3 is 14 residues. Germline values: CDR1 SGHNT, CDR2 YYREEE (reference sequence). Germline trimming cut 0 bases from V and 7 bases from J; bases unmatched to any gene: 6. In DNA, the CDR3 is TGTGCCAGCAGCTTGGAAGGGGGCTATGGTGAAGCTTTCTTT. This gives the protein CASSLEGGYGEAFF.

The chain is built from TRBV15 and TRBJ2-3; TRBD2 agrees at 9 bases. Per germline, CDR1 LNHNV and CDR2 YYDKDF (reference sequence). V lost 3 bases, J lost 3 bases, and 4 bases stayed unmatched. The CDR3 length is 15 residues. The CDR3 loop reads CATSRSGLATDTQYF. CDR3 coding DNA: TGTGCCACCAGCAGGTCGGGACTAGCAACAGATACGCAGTATTTT.

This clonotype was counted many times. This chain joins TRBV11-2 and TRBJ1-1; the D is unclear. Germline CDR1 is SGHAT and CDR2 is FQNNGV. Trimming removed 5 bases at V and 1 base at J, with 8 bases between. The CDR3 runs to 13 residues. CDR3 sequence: CASSNGPNTEAFF. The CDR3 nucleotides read TGTGCCAGCAGCAATGGGCCGAACACTGAAGCTTTCTTT.

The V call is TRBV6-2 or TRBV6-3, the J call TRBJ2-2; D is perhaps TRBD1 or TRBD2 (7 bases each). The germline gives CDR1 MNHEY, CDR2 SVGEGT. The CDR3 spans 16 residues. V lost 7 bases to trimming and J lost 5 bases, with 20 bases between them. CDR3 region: CASTEQLQGGTGELFF. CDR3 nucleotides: TGTGCCAGCACTGAACAACTCCAGGGGGGGACCGGGGAGCTGTTTTTT.

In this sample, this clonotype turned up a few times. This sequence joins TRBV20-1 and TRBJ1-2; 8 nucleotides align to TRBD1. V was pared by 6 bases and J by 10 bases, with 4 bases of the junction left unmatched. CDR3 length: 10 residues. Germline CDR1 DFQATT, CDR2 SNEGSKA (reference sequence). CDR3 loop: CSARTGNYTF. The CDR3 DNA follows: TGCAGTGCGCGGACAGGGAACTACACCTTC.

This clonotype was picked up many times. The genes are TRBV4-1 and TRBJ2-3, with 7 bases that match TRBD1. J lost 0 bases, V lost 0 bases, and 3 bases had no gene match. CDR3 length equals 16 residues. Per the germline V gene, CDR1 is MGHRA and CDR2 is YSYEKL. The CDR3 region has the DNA TGCGCCAGCAGCCAAGAGGGACAGCCTAGCACAGATACGCAGTATTTT. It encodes CASSQEGQPSTDTQYF.

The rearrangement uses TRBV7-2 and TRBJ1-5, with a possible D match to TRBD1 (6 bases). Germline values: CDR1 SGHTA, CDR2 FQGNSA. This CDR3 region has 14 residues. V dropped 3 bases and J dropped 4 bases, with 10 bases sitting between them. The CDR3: CASSLGTSNQPQHF. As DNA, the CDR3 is TGTGCCAGCAGCTTGGGGACAAGTAATCAGCCCCAGCATTTT.

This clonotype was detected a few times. The CDR3 loop reads CASSWDDTQYF. CDR3 in DNA: TGCGCCAGCAGCTGGGATGATACGCAGTATTTT. The V and J genes are TRBV5-1 and TRBJ2-3; no clear D. This CDR3 contains 11 residues. V was trimmed by 3 bases and J by 6 bases, leaving 5 bases between them. CDR1 and CDR2 from the germline V gene are SGHRS and YFSETQ.

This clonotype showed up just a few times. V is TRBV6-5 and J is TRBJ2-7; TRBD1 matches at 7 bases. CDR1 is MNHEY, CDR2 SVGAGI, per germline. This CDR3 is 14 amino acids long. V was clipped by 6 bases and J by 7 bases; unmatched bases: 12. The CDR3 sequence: CASRQGGVTGEQYF. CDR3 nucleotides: TGTGCCAGCAGGCAAGGGGGCGTCACGGGGGAGCAGTACTTC.

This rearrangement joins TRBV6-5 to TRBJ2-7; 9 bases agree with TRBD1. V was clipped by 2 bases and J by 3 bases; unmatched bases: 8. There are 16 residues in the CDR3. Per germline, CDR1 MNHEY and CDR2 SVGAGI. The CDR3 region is CASSYDGDRADYEQYF. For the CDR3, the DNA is TGTGCCAGCAGTTACGACGGGGACAGGGCAGACTACGAGCAGTACTTC.

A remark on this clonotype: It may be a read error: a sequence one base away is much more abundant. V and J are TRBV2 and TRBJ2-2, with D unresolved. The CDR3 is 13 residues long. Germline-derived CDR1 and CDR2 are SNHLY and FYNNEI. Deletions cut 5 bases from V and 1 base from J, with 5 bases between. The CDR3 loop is CASSRQNTGELFF. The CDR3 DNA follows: TGTGCCAGCAGTAGACAGAACACCGGGGAGCTGTTTTTT.

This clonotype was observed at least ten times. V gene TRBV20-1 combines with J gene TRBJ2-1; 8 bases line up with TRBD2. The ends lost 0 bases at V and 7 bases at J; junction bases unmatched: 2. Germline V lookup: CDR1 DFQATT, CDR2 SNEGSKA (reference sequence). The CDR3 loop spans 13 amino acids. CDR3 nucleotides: TGCAGTGCTAGAGATGGACTAGCTAATGAGCAGTTCTTC. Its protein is CSARDGLANEQFF.

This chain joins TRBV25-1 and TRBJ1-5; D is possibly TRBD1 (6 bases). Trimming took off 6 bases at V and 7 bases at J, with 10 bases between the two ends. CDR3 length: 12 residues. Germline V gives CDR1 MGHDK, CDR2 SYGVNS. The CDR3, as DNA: TGTGCCAGCAGACAGGGACAACAGCCCCAGCATTTT. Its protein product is CASRQGQQPQHF.

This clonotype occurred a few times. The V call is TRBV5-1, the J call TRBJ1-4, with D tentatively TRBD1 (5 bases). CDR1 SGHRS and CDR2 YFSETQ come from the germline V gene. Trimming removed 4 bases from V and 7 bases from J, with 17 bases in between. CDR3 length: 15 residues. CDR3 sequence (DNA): TGCGCCAGCAGCACCGGGACGTTTAGGGGTGAAAAACTGTTTTTT. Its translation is CASSTGTFRGEKLFF. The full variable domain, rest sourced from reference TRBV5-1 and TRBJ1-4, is KAGVTQTPRYLIKTRGQQVTLSCSPISGHRSVSWYQQTPGQGLQFLFEYFSETQRNKGNFPGRFSGRQFSNSRSEMNVSTLELGDSALYLCASSTGTFRGEKLFFGSGTQLSVL.

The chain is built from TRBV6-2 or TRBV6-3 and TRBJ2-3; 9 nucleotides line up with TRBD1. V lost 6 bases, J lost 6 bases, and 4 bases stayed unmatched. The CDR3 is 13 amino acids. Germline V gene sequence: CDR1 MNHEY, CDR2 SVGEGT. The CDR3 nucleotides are TGTGCCAGCAGACGGGACAGGGTGGATACGCAGTATTTT. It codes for CASRRDRVDTQYF.

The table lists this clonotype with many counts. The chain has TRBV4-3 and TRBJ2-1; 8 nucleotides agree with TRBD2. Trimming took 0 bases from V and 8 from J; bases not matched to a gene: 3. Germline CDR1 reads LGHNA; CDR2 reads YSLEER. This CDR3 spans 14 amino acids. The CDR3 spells CASSQETSVDEQFF. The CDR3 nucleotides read TGCGCCAGCAGCCAAGAGACTAGCGTTGATGAGCAGTTCTTC.

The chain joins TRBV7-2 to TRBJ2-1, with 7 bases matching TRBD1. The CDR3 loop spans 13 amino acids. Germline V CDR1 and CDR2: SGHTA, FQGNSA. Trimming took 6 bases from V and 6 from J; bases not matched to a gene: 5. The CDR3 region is CASSIDRVNEQFF. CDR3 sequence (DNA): TGTGCCAGCAGTATAGACAGGGTCAATGAGCAGTTCTTC.

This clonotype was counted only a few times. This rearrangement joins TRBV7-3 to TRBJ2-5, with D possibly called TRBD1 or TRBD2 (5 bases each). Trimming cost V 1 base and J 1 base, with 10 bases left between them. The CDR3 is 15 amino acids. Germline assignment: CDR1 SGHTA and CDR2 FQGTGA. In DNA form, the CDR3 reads TGTGCCAGCAGCTTAATACCGGGGCCCCAAGAGACCCAGTACTTC. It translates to CASSLIPGPQETQYF. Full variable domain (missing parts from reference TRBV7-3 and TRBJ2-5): GAGVSQTPSNKVTEKGKYVELRCDPISGHTALYWYRQSLGQGPEFLIYFQGTGAADDSGLPNDRFFAVRPEGSVSTLKIQRTERGDSAVYLCASSLIPGPQETQYFGPGTRLLVL.

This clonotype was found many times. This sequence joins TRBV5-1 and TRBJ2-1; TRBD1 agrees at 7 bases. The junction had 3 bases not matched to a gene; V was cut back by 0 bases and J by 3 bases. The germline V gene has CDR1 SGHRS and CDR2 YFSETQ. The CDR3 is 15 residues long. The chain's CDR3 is CASSLEGQIYNEQFF. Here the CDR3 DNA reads TGCGCCAGCAGCTTGGAGGGACAGATCTACAATGAGCAGTTCTTC.

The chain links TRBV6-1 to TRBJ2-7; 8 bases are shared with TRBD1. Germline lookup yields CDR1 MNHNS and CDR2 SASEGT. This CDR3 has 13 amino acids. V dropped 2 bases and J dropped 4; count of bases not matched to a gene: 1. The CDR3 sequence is CASSERQGYEQYV. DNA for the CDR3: TGTGCCAGCAGTGAAAGACAGGGGTACGAGCAGTACGTC.

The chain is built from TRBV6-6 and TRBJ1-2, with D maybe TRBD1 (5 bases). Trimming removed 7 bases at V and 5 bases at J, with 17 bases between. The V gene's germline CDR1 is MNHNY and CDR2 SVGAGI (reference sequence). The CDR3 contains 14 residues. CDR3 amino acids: CASNKRGGEYGYTF. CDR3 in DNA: TGTGCCAGCAACAAACGCGGGGGGGAATATGGCTACACCTTC.